These 7 T cell receptor beta chains were sequenced from one sample in a study of T cells in Graves' hyperthyroidism and ophthalmopathy. Amplification targeted TCR beta CDR3 regions from RNA transcripts. HTBI primers were used for first-round RT-PCR of the TCR CDR3. TCRdb analysed the multiplex PCR reads with MiXCR anew, one entry per CDR3 protein. This sample has approximately 590,000 distinct CDR3 sequences, with about 15% found just once. Sample: blood. These receptors came from a woman aged 25 to 39 with Graves' hyperthyroidism.

CDR3 sequence (DNA): TGTGCCAGCAGCTTAGTAACAGGGGAAGCTAACTATGGCTACACCTTC. Translated: CASSLVTGEANYGYTF. This chain links TRBV7-9 with TRBJ1-2; 7 positions match TRBD1. This CDR3 comprises 16 residues. V was clipped by 1 base and J by 0 bases; unmatched bases: 5. Germline V gene sequence: CDR1 SEHNR, CDR2 FQNEAQ (reference sequence). The full variable domain, with the rest looked up from reference TRBV7-9 and TRBJ1-2, is DTGVSQNPRHKITKRGQNVTFRCDPISEHNRLYWYRQTLGQGPEFLTYFQNEAQLEKSRLLSDRFSAERPKGSFSTLEIQRTEQGDSAMYLCASSLVTGEANYGYTFGSGTRLTVV.

In this sample, this clonotype turned up a few times. J is TRBJ2-1 and V is TRBV2; D not certain. V was cut by 0 bases and J by 15 bases, with 15 bases left in between. The CDR3 loop spans 13 amino acids. The germline V gene encodes CDR1 SNHLY and CDR2 FYNNEI. The CDR3 is CASSEALLLLGFF. The CDR3 nucleotides are TGTGCCAGCAGTGAAGCGCTTCTGCTTTTGGGGTTCTTC.

As to this clonotype: This may be a read error: a much more frequent sequence differs by one nucleotide. V and J are TRBV12-3 or TRBV12-4 and TRBJ1-4, with D possibly matching TRBD1 (5 bases). The CDR3 has 15 amino acids. Between the trimmed V and J ends, which lost 5 bases and 6 bases, there was a span of 16 bases. CDR3 loop: CASSEAGTGDEKLFF. The CDR3 DNA is TGTGCCAGCAGTGAAGCAGGGACGGGGGATGAAAAACTGTTTTTT.

The V gene is TRBV20-1, the J gene TRBJ2-3; no clear D gene. Germline V gene sequence: CDR1 DFQATT, CDR2 SNEGSKA (reference sequence). This CDR3 spans 18 amino acids. V was pared by 0 bases and J by 2 bases, with 21 bases between. CDR3 sequence (DNA): TGCAGTGCTAGAGATCGGTTGGTGCCCTCTCTAAACACAGATACGCAGTATTTT. Encoded protein: CSARDRLVPSLNTDTQYF.

Points on this clonotype: At one end the junction does not follow the germline gene, possibly because of a read error. The chain is built from TRBV5-1 and TRBJ2-5, with D tentatively TRBD2 (5 bases). CDR3 size: 13 residues. Germline V gives CDR1 SGHRS, CDR2 YFSETQ. CDR3 DNA sequence: TGCGCCAGCAGCTTGGCCGGGAAGGCTAACCCATCCTTC. The encoded protein is CASSLAGKANPSF.

This clonotype was counted ten times or more. The rearrangement uses TRBV6-1 and TRBJ2-7; D gene ambiguous. Between the trimmed V and J ends, which lost 0 bases and 5 bases, there was a span of 5 bases. The CDR3 covers 12 residues. Germline CDR1 reads MNHNS; CDR2 reads SASEGT. CDR3 in amino acids: CASSEAVNEQYF. CDR3 bases: TGTGCCAGCAGTGAAGCGGTGAACGAGCAGTACTTC.

J is TRBJ1-1 and V is TRBV19; 9 bases map to TRBD1. The CDR3 sequence is 16 residues long. Germline values: CDR1 LNHDA, CDR2 SQIVND (reference sequence). Trimming removed 3 bases from V and 2 bases from J; junction bases left unmatched: 7. This CDR3 is CASSMDMDRGNTEAFF. The CDR3 DNA reads TGTGCCAGTAGTATGGATATGGACAGGGGTAACACTGAAGCTTTCTTT.